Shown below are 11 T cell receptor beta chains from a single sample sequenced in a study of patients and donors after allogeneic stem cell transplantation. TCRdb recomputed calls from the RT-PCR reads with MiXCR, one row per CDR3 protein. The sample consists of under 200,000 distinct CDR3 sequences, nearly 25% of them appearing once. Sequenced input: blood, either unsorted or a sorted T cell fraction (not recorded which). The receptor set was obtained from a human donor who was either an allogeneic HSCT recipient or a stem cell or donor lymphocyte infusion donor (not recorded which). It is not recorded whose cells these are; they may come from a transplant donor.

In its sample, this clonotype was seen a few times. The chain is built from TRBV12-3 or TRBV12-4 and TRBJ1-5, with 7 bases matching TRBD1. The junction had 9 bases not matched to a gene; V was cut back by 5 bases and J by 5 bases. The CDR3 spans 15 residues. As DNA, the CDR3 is TGTGCCAGCAGTCTAAACAGGGGAGGGCATCAGCCCCAGCATTTT. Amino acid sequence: CASSLNRGGHQPQHF.

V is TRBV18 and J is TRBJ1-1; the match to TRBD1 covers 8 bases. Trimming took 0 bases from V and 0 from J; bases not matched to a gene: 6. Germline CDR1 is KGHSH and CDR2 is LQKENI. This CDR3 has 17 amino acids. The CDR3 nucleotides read TGTGCCAGCTCACCACCCGGACAGGGCAAAATGAACACTGAAGCTTTCTTT. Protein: CASSPPGQGKMNTEAFF.

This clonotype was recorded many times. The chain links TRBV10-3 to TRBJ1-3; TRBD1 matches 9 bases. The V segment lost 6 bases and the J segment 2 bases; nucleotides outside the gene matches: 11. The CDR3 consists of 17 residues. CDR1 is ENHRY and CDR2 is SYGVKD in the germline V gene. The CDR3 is CAIRNLGQGTPGNTIYF. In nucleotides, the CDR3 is TGTGCCATCAGGAATTTGGGACAGGGCACCCCTGGAAACACCATATATTTT.

CDR3 DNA sequence: TGTGCCAGCAGTTACGGGACAGGAGCTTTAGATACGCAGTATTTT. Protein sequence: CASSYGTGALDTQYF. This chain connects TRBV12-3 or TRBV12-4 to TRBJ2-3; 8 bases line up with TRBD1. CDR3 size: 15 residues. Trimming removed 4 bases from V and 5 bases from J; junction bases left unmatched: 8.

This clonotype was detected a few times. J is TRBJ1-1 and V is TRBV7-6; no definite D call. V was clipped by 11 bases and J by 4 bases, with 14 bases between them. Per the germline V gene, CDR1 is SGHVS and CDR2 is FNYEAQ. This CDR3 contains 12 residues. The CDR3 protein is CARGLRSTEAFF. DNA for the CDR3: TGTGCCCGCGGACTGAGGAGCACTGAAGCTTTCTTT.

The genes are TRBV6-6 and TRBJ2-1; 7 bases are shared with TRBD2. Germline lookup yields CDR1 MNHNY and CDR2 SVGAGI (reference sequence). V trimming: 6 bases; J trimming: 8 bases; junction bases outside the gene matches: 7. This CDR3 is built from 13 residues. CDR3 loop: CASRAGLVYEQFF. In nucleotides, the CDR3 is TGTGCCAGCAGGGCCGGACTAGTGTATGAGCAGTTCTTC.

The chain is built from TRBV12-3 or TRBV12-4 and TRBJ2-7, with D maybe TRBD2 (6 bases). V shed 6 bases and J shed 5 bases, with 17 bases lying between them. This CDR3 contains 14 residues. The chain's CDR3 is CASSRSIGGDEQYF. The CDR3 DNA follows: TGTGCCAGCAGCCGATCGATTGGAGGGGACGAGCAGTACTTC.

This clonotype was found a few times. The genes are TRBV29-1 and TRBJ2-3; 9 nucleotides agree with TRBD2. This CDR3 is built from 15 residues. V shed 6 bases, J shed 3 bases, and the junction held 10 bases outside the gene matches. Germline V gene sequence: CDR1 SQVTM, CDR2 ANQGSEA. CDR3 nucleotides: TGCAGCGTCGCCCGGACTAGCGAAGATACAGATACGCAGTATTTT. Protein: CSVARTSEDTDTQYF.

CDR3 region: CASSESRGLNTEAFF. CDR3 DNA sequence: TGTGCCAGCAGTGAATCGCGGGGTCTGAACACTGAAGCTTTCTTT. The V and J genes are TRBV25-1 and TRBJ1-1; D is unclear. CDR3 length: 15 residues. The germline V gene has CDR1 MGHDK and CDR2 SYGVNS. Trimming took 1 base from V and 0 from J, leaving 9 bases between them.

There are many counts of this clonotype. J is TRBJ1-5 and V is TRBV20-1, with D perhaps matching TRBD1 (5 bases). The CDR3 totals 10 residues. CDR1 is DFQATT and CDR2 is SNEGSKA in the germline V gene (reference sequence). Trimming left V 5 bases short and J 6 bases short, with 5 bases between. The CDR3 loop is CSAGTQPQHF. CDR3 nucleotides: TGCAGTGCTGGGACTCAGCCCCAGCATTTT.

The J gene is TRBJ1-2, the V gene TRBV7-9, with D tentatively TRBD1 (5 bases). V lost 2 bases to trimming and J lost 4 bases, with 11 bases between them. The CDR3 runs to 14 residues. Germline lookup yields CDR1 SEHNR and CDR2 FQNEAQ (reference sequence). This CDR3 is CASSLSRDTYGYTF. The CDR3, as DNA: TGTGCCAGCAGCTTAAGCAGGGATACCTATGGCTACACCTTC.